The rows below give T cell receptor beta chains drawn from one sample of a study of T cell responses to AZD1222 COVID-19 vaccine. Only in-frame clones appear in the TCRdb table, and some are missing; sequencing was by immunoSEQ multiplex PCR. The sample shows 75,000 to 90,000 clones, more than 70% of them seen only once. The source material was peripheral blood, sampled on day 0 of AZD1222 vaccination. Source of these receptors: an adult in good health. Each CDR3 is given with its conserved first and last residue. The order of the fields is CDR3 length, V gene, clone size, J gene, D gene, CDR3 protein, CDR3 DNA. A D gene is named only where the DNA matches it firmly. A clone size is listed for some rows: how often the clone was seen (once, few, many), or a class if it is expanded.

13,TRBV6-2/TRBV6-3,.,TRBJ1-5,.,CASSVQGSQPQHF,TGTGCCAGCAGCGTCCAAGGGAGTCAGCCCCAGCATTTT
13,TRBV6-4,once,TRBJ1-1,.,CASSALVNTEAFF,TGTGCCAGCAGCGCACTTGTGAACACTGAAGCTTTCTTT
14,TRBV6-2/TRBV6-3,.,TRBJ2-1,TRBD2,CASSPQGGGNEQFF,TGTGCCAGCAGCCCCCAAGGCGGGGGCAATGAGCAGTTCTTC
16,TRBV5-4,.,TRBJ2-3,TRBD2,CASSPQAGAGSDTQYF,TGTGCCAGCAGTCCCCAAGCGGGAGCTGGCTCAGATACGCAGTATTTT
15,TRBV27,.,TRBJ2-2,TRBD2,CASTASGRASGELFF,TGTGCCAGCACCGCTAGCGGGAGGGCAAGCGGGGAGCTGTTTTTT
14,TRBV10-3,.,TRBJ2-1,.,CAISPPGTTNEQFF,TGTGCCATCAGCCCCCCCGGGACCACGAATGAGCAGTTCTTC
15,TRBV7-8,few,TRBJ1-6,.,CASSLEGHRNSPLHF,TGTGCCAGCAGCTTAGAGGGACACAGGAATTCACCCCTCCACTTT
14,TRBV7-2,.,TRBJ2-1,.,CASGRLAADNEQFF,TGTGCCAGCGGGCGCCTAGCAGCAGACAATGAGCAGTTCTTC
15,TRBV9,.,TRBJ1-2,.,CASSAHPDIIGGYTF,TGTGCCAGCAGCGCACATCCGGACATAATTGGGGGCTACACCTTC
16,TRBV10-3,.,TRBJ2-5,.,CAISDPKAAVQETQYF,TGTGCCATCAGTGATCCCAAAGCGGCGGTCCAAGAGACCCAGTACTTC
16,TRBV18,.,TRBJ1-3,.,CASSQQVGSSGNTIYF,TGTGCCAGCTCGCAACAAGTGGGAAGCTCTGGAAACACCATATATTTT
15,TRBV7-2,.,TRBJ1-3,TRBD1,CASSLTGTSGNTIYF,TGTGCCAGCAGCTTGACAGGGACCTCTGGAAACACCATATATTTT
14,TRBV7-2,.,TRBJ1-2,.,CASSFAPGGGGYTF,TGTGCCAGCAGCTTCGCACCTGGGGGGGGAGGCTACACCTTC
15,TRBV2,.,TRBJ1-2,.,CASRRGSQANYGYTF,TGTGCCAGCAGACGTGGAAGCCAAGCTAACTATGGCTACACCTTC
16,TRBV27,.,TRBJ2-1,TRBD2,CASRLLTSGRVSEQFF,TGTGCCAGCAGGTTGCTGACTAGCGGGAGGGTAAGTGAGCAGTTCTTC
12,TRBV19,once,TRBJ1-5,.,CASTVGNQPQHF,TGTGCCAGTACCGTGGGTAATCAGCCCCAGCATTTT
15,TRBV7-6,.,TRBJ2-7,TRBD1,CASSPGQGETYEQYF,TGTGCCAGCAGCCCAGGACAGGGGGAAACCTACGAGCAGTACTTC
14,TRBV11-3,.,TRBJ1-2,TRBD1,CASTHLVTGDGYTF,TGTGCCAGCACTCACCTAGTCACAGGGGATGGCTACACCTTC
14,TRBV5-1,.,TRBJ1-2,.,CASSIDRDPRGYTF,TGCGCCAGCAGCATTGATAGGGACCCGAGGGGCTACACCTTC
15,TRBV15,.,TRBJ1-1,TRBD1,CATSREDRGNTEAFF,TGTGCCACCAGCAGAGAGGACAGGGGGAACACTGAAGCTTTCTTT
17,TRBV13,few,TRBJ2-7,.,CASSLAAFGGSSGEQYF,TGTGCCAGCAGCTTAGCCGCATTCGGCGGTAGCTCGGGAGAGCAGTACTTC
14,TRBV27,.,TRBJ1-1,TRBD1,CASSDRVFDTEAFF,TGTGCCAGCAGTGACAGGGTTTTCGACACTGAAGCTTTCTTT
17,TRBV27,.,TRBJ2-7,.,CASSSFPAGYATYEQYF,TGTGCCAGCAGTTCTTTCCCGGCCGGGTACGCAACCTACGAGCAGTACTTC
16,TRBV18,few,TRBJ2-7,TRBD1,CASSPALGQGAYEQYF,TGTGCCAGCTCACCTGCCCTGGGACAGGGGGCCTACGAGCAGTACTTC
13,TRBV29-1,.,TRBJ2-7,.,CSVEDRAVNEQYF,TGCAGCGTTGAAGACAGGGCCGTGAACGAGCAGTACTTC
17,TRBV30,.,TRBJ2-5,.,CAWSAIPGRGMRETQYF,TGTGCCTGGAGTGCTATCCCGGGGAGGGGGATGAGAGAGACCCAGTACTTC